This is a list of T cell receptor beta chains from one sample in a study of Graves' ophthalmopathy and Graves' hyperthyroidism. TCRdb re-called the multiplex PCR reads through MiXCR, storing one row per CDR3 protein. Of 340,000 or so distinct CDR3 sequences listed, about a sixth are singletons. The specimen sequenced was peripheral blood. These receptors came from an adult man with Graves' ophthalmopathy. Each CDR3 is given with its conserved first and last residue. The order of the fields is J gene, clone size, V gene, D gene, CDR3 protein, CDR3 DNA. The D gene is left open where the match is weak. Expanded clones are given a class, and other clones once, few, many or no size at all.

TRBJ1-6 | many | TRBV12-3/TRBV12-4 | TRBD1 | CASSSTGAGSPLHF | TGTGCCAGCAGTTCAACAGGGGCCGGGTCACCCCTCCACTTT
TRBJ1-3 | many | TRBV29-1 | NA | CSAKTGGNTIYF | TGCAGCGCTAAGACAGGAGGAAACACCATATATTTT
TRBJ2-7 | many | TRBV2 | TRBD1 | CASRSIQGAGEQYF | TGTGCCAGCCGTTCAATACAGGGGGCAGGCGAGCAGTACTTC
TRBJ1-1 | many | TRBV27 | NA | CASSFTAEGNTEAFF | TGTGCCAGCAGTTTTACCGCAGAAGGGAACACTGAAGCTTTCTTT
TRBJ1-3 | many | TRBV11-2 | NA | CASSLRGVGNTIYF | TGTGCCAGCAGCTTAAGGGGAGTTGGAAACACCATATATTTT
TRBJ2-6 | many | TRBV6-1 | NA | CASMGRSSGANVLTF | TGTGCCAGCATGGGGAGGAGCTCTGGGGCCAACGTCCTGACTTTC
TRBJ1-2 | many | TRBV20-1 | NA | CSAPGASYNYGYTF | TGCAGTGCTCCCGGGGCCAGTTATAACTATGGCTACACCTTC
TRBJ2-2 | many | TRBV6-2/TRBV6-3 | NA | CASSYPTGELFF | TGTGCCAGCAGTTACCCCACCGGGGAGCTGTTTTTT
TRBJ2-4 | NA | TRBV5-1 | TRBD2 | CASSLDGLAGVNIQYF | TGCGCCAGCAGCCTGGACGGACTAGCGGGAGTGAACATTCAGTACTTC
TRBJ1-6 | many | TRBV5-1 | TRBD1 | CASSTTGTGGNSPLHF | TGCGCCAGCAGCACGACAGGGACAGGGGGAAATTCACCCCTCCACTTT
TRBJ2-7 | many | TRBV11-2 | NA | CASSPVGRSYEQYF | TGTGCCAGCAGCCCCGTGGGAAGATCCTACGAGCAGTACTTC
TRBJ2-7 | many | TRBV30 | TRBD1 | CAWTLDRGGYEQYF | TGTGCCTGGACCTTGGACAGGGGAGGTTACGAGCAGTACTTC
TRBJ2-2 | many | TRBV11-1 | TRBD2 | CASSRSGTTNTGELFF | TGTGCCAGCAGCCGGTCCGGGACTACCAACACCGGGGAGCTGTTTTTT
TRBJ1-2 | many | TRBV12-5 | NA | CASGLSGLGRYTF | TGTGCTAGTGGTTTGTCTGGTTTGGGACGCTACACCTTC
TRBJ1-2 | NA | TRBV6-1 | NA | CASSERLTSNYGYIF | TGTGCCAGCAGTGAACGACTAACTTCTAACTATGGCTACATCTTC
TRBJ2-5 | many | TRBV12-3/TRBV12-4 | NA | CASSFDANQETQYF | TGTGCCAGCAGTTTCGATGCGAACCAAGAGACCCAGTACTTC
TRBJ2-6 | NA | TRBV30 | NA | CAWSSPGAGANVLTF | TGTGCCTGGAGTAGTCCCGGGGCTGGGGCCAACGTCCTGACTTTC
TRBJ1-3 | NA | TRBV7-2 | NA | CASGILGAADVSNSGNTIYF | TGTGCCAGCGGCATCCTCGGGGCCGCTGACGTATCCAACTCTGGAAACACCATATATTTT
TRBJ2-7 | many | TRBV28 | NA | CASSWGRIYEQYF | TGTGCCAGCAGTTGGGGCCGGATCTACGAGCAGTACTTC
TRBJ2-7 | many | TRBV20-1 | TRBD1 | CSARIGTAFYEQYF | TGCAGTGCTAGGATTGGGACAGCCTTCTACGAGCAGTACTTC
TRBJ2-7 | many | TRBV29-1 | TRBD1 | CSVETGGGEQYF | TGCAGCGTTGAGACAGGGGGCGGCGAGCAGTACTTC
TRBJ2-2 | many | TRBV6-2/TRBV6-3 | TRBD1 | CASSYDPGGPGELFF | TGTGCCAGCAGTTACGATCCAGGGGGTCCCGGGGAGCTGTTTTTT
TRBJ2-5 | many | TRBV20-1 | TRBD2 | CSARPFASGRAGETQYF | TGCAGTGCTAGACCCTTCGCGAGCGGGAGGGCCGGAGAGACCCAGTACTTC
TRBJ2-7 | many | TRBV7-8 | TRBD1 | CASSEGQTYEQYF | TGTGCCAGCAGCGAGGGACAGACCTACGAGCAGTACTTC
TRBJ1-1 | many | TRBV5-6 | NA | CASSRAGEAFF | TGTGCCAGCAGCAGGGCGGGTGAAGCTTTCTTT
TRBJ1-1 | many | TRBV9 | TRBD1 | CASSATGRGTEAFF | TGTGCCAGCAGCGCGACAGGGCGGGGGACTGAAGCTTTCTTT
TRBJ1-2 | many | TRBV27 | NA | CASSLSAPGVYGYTF | TGTGCCAGCAGTTTATCGGCCCCGGGGGTCTATGGCTACACCTTC
TRBJ2-7 | many | TRBV12-3/TRBV12-4 | TRBD2 | CASSFAVAGGEQYF | TGTGCCAGCAGTTTCGCGGTAGCGGGAGGCGAGCAGTACTTC
TRBJ2-3 | many | TRBV11-2 | NA | CASSLGLVRGTDTQYF | TGTGCCAGCAGCCTCGGACTCGTAAGGGGCACAGATACGCAGTATTTT
TRBJ1-2 | many | TRBV7-2 | TRBD1 | CASSLLLGGGYTF | TGTGCCAGCAGCTTATTACTAGGGGGCGGCTACACCTTC
TRBJ1-2 | NA | TRBV6-1 | TRBD1 | CASRPQGALRNYGYTF | TGTGCCAGCAGACCACAGGGGGCTCTACGAAACTATGGCTACACCTTC
TRBJ1-2 | many | TRBV30 | NA | CAWGGINYGYTF | TGTGCCTGGGGGGGGATTAACTATGGCTACACCTTC
TRBJ2-5 | many | TRBV27 | TRBD2 | CASSFVAGGPEEETQYF | TGTGCCAGCAGTTTTGTAGCGGGAGGGCCTGAAGAAGAGACCCAGTACTTC
TRBJ2-5 | many | TRBV5-6 | NA | CASSPWGVETQYF | TGTGCCAGCAGCCCCTGGGGAGTGGAGACCCAGTACTTC
TRBJ1-2 | many | TRBV2 | NA | CASSEAMGLPGDGYTF | TGTGCCAGCAGTGAAGCAATGGGCCTCCCGGGGGATGGCTACACCTTC
TRBJ1-2 | NA | TRBV12-3/TRBV12-4 | NA | CASPGQTAYGYTF | TGTGCCAGTCCAGGACAGACCGCCTATGGCTACACCTTC
TRBJ2-7 | NA | TRBV11-1 | TRBD2 | CASSAVGPVREGRDEQYF | TGTGCCAGCAGCGCCGTAGGTCCAGTGAGGGAGGGCCGGGACGAGCAGTACTTC
TRBJ1-5 | many | TRBV7-9 | NA | CASSLDIVAPQHF | TGTGCCAGCAGCTTAGATATTGTGGCGCCCCAGCATTTT
TRBJ2-7 | NA | TRBV28 | TRBD1 | CASSIWTGISSYEQYF | TGTGCCAGCAGTATCTGGACAGGGATTAGCTCCTACGAGCAGTACTTC
TRBJ1-5 | many | TRBV28 | TRBD1 | CASGSRDRVRLQGQPQHF | TGTGCCAGCGGGTCCCGGGACAGGGTTCGGTTACAAGGTCAGCCCCAGCATTTT
TRBJ1-1 | NA | TRBV11-2 | NA | CASSLEVTSEAFF | TGTGCCAGCAGCTTAGAAGTTACATCTGAAGCTTTCTTT
TRBJ1-1 | NA | TRBV12-3/TRBV12-4 | TRBD1 | CATTQTGATEAFF | TGTGCCACTACCCAGACAGGGGCCACTGAAGCTTTCTTT
TRBJ1-1 | NA | TRBV6-2/TRBV6-3 | NA | CASSYSLLGDTEAFF | TGTGCCAGCAGTTACTCGTTATTAGGGGACACTGAAGCTTTCTTT
TRBJ1-5 | many | TRBV12-3/TRBV12-4 | TRBD1 | CASSQGTGFQPQHF | TGTGCCAGCAGTCAGGGGACAGGGTTCCAGCCCCAGCATTTT
TRBJ2-7 | many | TRBV29-1 | TRBD2 | CSVGGTSSLPAYEQYF | TGCAGCGTCGGGGGGACTAGCTCCTTACCGGCGTACGAGCAGTACTTC
TRBJ2-7 | many | TRBV19 | NA | CASSRDRAREQYF | TGTGCCAGCTCCCGGGACCGGGCGCGAGAACAGTACTTC
TRBJ1-2 | many | TRBV5-1 | NA | CASSLAGVDGYTF | TGCGCCAGCAGCTTGGCAGGGGTTGATGGCTACACCTTC
TRBJ1-6 | many | TRBV6-5 | NA | CASSYSGGDNSPLHF | TGTGCCAGCAGTTACTCGGGGGGCGATAATTCACCCCTCCACTTT